The T cell receptor (beta chain) under discussion was sequenced for a study of T cell responses to AZD1222 COVID-19 vaccine. General study findings and limits: Repertoires were sampled only after the peak T cell response. Reports say nearly half of spike-specific TCRs go after unmutated variant regions.

Clones were read by immunoSEQ multiplex PCR, and TCRdb kept only the in-frame ones, dropping some. The data hold approximately 160,000 clones, with about nine tenths observed a single time. V was trimmed by 7 bases and J by 11 bases, leaving 17 bases between them. The V gene's germline CDR1 is MDHEN and CDR2 SYDVKM. CDR3 length: 12 amino acids. Points on this clone: Antigen: not known.

V and J are TRBV28 and TRBJ1-1; TRBD1 might be the D (5 bases). The source material was peripheral blood, sampled on day 0 of AZD1222 vaccination. The TCR was taken from an adult in good health. The CDR3 DNA reads as TGTGCCAGCAACACTGGGGCGGTAGGGGCTTTCTTT. Encoded protein: CASNTGAVGAFF. Complete variable domain (other parts from reference TRBV28 and TRBJ1-1): DVKVTQSSRYLVKRTGEKVFLECVQDMDHENMFWYRQDPGLGLRLIYFSYDVKMKEKGDIPEGYSVSREKKERFSLILESASTNQTSMYLCASNTGAVGAFFGQGTRLTVV.